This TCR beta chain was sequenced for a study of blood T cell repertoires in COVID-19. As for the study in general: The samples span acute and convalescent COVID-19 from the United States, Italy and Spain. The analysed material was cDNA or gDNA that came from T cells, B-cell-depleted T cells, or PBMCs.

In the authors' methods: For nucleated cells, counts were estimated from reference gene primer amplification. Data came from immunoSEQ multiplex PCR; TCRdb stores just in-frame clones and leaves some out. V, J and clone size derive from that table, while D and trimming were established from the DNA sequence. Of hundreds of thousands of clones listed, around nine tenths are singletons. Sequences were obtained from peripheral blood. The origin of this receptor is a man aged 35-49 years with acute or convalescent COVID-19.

The CDR3 protein is CASSPFTSTDTQYF. The CDR3 coding sequence is TGCGCCAGCAGCCCTTTCACTAGCACAGATACGCAGTATTTT. The rearrangement links TRBV5-1 to TRBJ2-3; D ambiguous. There are 14 residues in the CDR3. CDR1 is SGHRS, CDR2 YFSETQ, per germline. The V and J ends lost 4 bases and 0 bases respectively, with 9 bases between them. The whole variable domain, filled in from reference TRBV5-1 and TRBJ2-3, reads KAGVTQTPRYLIKTRGQQVTLSCSPISGHRSVSWYQQTPGQGLQFLFEYFSETQRNKGNFPGRFSGRQFSNSRSEMNVSTLELGDSALYLCASSPFTSTDTQYFGPGTRLTVL.